Listed below are T cell receptor beta chains from one sample, sequenced in a study of OX40 agonist ivuxolimab in advanced cancers. Profiling relied on immunoSEQ multiplex PCR, and the TCRdb table lists in-frame clones only, not all of them. The table shows some 83,000 clones, with roughly 84% occurring only once. The source was CD4+ or CD8+ T cells sorted from blood, collected in a trial of the OX40 agonist ivuxolimab. Source of these receptors: an adult with an advanced solid tumor such as melanoma, head and neck, liver or kidney cancer. Both conserved end residues are part of each CDR3. Each record gives: V gene, CDR3 protein.

V: TRBV30
CDR3: CAWSVDSNQPQHF

V: TRBV6-4
CDR3: CASSDATSGPNEQFF

V: TRBV7-2
CDR3: CASSPATDNEQFF

V: TRBV27
CDR3: CASGLSLNTEAFF

V: TRBV12-5
CDR3: CASGLNFEQYF

V: TRBV19
CDR3: CASSTGGAGTEAFF

V: TRBV27
CDR3: CASSRTFTGELFF

V: TRBV7-9
CDR3: CASSPTGTGSSEQYF

V: TRBV2
CDR3: CASKYRMNTEAFF

V: TRBV7-3
CDR3: CASSLTGGSREQYF

V: TRBV4-1
CDR3: CASSQVIGGASKNIQYF

V: TRBV15
CDR3: CATGGGYQPQHF

V: TRBV13
CDR3: CASKTSSNYGYTF

V: TRBV19
CDR3: CASTAGSYGYTF

V: TRBV5-1
CDR3: CASSPVGQGAHGYTF

V: TRBV6-6
CDR3: CASSSPRQSGNTIYF

V: TRBV19
CDR3: CASSSKSHTEAFF

V: TRBV30
CDR3: CAWSVGVNSPLHF

V: TRBV2
CDR3: CASSLSYGYTF

V: TRBV11-2
CDR3: CASSLGRLAGPNEQFF

V: TRBV11-2
CDR3: CASSSQQGLVGNTIYF

V: TRBV7-6
CDR3: CASSLAAGGSLYGYTF

V: TRBV7-9
CDR3: CASSLWASGYSYEQYF